Sequencing of this T cell receptor beta chain was carried out in a study of blood T cell repertoires in COVID-19. Using immunoSEQ multiplex PCR, the repertoire was profiled, and TCRdb retains in-frame clones only, with some absent. This repertoire shows fewer than 250,000 clones, roughly 89% found once; its top ten account for 2.6%. The V gene lost 5 bases and the J gene lost 2 bases, with 9 bases spanning the gap. The germline V gene encodes CDR1 LNHDA and CDR2 SQIVND (reference sequence). The CDR3 spans 13 residues. The rearrangement uses TRBV19 and TRBJ1-2; D is undetermined. What was sequenced was PBMCs or T cells enriched from blood (not recorded which). The source is a woman aged 25-40 years with acute COVID-19. In DNA, the CDR3 is TGTGCCAGTAGTTATAGGGAGAACTATGGCTACACCTTC. Translated, it gives CASSYRENYGYTF.